This entry concerns a single T cell receptor (beta chain). The antigen remains unidentified. The data derive from a study of OX40 agonist ivuxolimab in advanced cancers. Findings and caveats of the study: Low normalized T-cell clonal expansion also characterized some of the nonresponders. No determination was made of the antigen specificity of the expanded peripheral T cells.

Germline trimming cut 4 bases from V and 2 bases from J; bases unmatched to any gene: 13. This CDR3 contains 17 residues. Per germline, CDR1 SGHRS and CDR2 YFSETQ. This table comes from immunoSEQ multiplex PCR, and its TCRdb copy is limited to in-frame clones, with some not included. In the table there are around 80,000 clones, more than 80% of which are singletons. The clonotype was recovered from an adult with an advanced solid tumor such as melanoma, head and neck, liver or kidney cancer. The chain recombines TRBV5-1 with TRBJ1-1; 8 positions agree with TRBD1. The sequencing here drew on CD4+ or CD8+ T cells sorted from blood, taken in a trial of the OX40 agonist ivuxolimab. CDR3 in amino acids: CASSQLGTGAGNTEAFF. For the CDR3, the DNA is TGCGCCAGCAGCCAGCTTGGGACAGGAGCGGGAAACACTGAAGCTTTCTTT.